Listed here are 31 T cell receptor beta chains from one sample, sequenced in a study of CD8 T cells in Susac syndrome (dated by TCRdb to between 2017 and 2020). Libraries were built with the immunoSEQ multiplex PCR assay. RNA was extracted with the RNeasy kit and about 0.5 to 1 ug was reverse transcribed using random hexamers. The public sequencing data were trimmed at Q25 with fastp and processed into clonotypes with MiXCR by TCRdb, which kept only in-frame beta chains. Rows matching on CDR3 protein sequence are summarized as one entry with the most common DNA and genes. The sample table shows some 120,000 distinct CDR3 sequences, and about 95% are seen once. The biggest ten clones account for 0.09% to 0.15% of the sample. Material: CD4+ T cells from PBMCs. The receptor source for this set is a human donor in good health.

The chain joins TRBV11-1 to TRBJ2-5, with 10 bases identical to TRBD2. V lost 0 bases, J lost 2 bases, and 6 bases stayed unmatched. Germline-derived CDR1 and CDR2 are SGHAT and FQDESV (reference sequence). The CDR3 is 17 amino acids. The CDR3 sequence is CASSLAASGSGQETQYF. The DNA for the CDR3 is TGTGCCAGCAGCTTAGCGGCTAGCGGGAGCGGTCAAGAGACCCAGTACTTC.

The CDR3 region is CASSSEGLNNQPQHF. The CDR3 DNA reads as TGTGCCAGCAGTTCCGAAGGGTTGAACAATCAGCCCCAGCATTTT. The J gene is TRBJ1-5, the V gene TRBV6-6; D ambiguous. V lost 4 bases and J 3 bases, leaving 13 bases between the germline ends. This CDR3 spans 15 amino acids. CDR1 and CDR2 from the germline V gene are MNHNY and SVGAGI (reference sequence).

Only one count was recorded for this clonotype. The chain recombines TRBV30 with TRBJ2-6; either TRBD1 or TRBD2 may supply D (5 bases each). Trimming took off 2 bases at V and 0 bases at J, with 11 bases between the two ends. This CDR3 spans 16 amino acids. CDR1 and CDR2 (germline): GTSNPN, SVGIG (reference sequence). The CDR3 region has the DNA TGTGCCTGGAGTACACCGGGGACCTCTGGGGCCAACGTCCTGACTTTC. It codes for CAWSTPGTSGANVLTF.

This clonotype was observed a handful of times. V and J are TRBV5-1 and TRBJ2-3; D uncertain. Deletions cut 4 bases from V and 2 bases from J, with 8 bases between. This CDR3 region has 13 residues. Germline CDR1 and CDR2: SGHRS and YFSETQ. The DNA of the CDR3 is TGCGCCAGCAGCCGAAGCATCACAGATACGCAGTATTTT. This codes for CASSRSITDTQYF.

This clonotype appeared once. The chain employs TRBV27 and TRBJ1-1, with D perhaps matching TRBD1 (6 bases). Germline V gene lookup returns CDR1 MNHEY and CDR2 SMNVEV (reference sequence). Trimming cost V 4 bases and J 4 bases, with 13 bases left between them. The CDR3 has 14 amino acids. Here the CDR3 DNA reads TGTGCCAGCAGTTCGTCCAGGGGCGTCACTGAAGCTTTCTTT. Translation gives CASSSSRGVTEAFF.

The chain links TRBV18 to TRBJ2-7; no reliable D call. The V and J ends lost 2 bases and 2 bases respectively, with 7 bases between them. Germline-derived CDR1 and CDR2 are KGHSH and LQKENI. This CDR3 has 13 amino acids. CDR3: CASSPSTAYEQYF. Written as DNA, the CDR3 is TGTGCCAGCTCACCAAGTACAGCCTACGAGCAGTACTTC.

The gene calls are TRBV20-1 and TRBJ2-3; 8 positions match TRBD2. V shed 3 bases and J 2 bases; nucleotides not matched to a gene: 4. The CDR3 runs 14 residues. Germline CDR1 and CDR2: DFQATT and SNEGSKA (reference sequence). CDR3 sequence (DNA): TGCAGTGCTAGTGACGGGAGGGCCACAGATACGCAGTATTTT. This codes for CSASDGRATDTQYF.

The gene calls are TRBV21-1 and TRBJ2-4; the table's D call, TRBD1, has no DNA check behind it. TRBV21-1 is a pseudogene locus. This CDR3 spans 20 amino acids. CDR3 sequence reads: CASSKNRGSGTALAKNIQYF. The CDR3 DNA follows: TGTGCCAGCAGCAAAAACAGGGGCTCAGGCACTGCGCTAGCCAAAAACATTCAGTACTTC.

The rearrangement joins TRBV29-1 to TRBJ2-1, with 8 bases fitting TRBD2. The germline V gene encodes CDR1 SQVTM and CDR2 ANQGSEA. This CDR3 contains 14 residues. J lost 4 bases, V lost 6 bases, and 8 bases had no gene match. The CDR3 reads CSVFIAGLYNEQFF. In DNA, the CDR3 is TGCAGCGTCTTCATAGCGGGGTTGTACAATGAGCAGTTCTTC.

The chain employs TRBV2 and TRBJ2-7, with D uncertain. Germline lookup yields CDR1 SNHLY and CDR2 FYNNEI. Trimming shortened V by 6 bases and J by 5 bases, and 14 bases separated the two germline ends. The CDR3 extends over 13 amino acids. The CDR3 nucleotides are TGTGCCAGCAGCCCCCCTGTGGTGGACGAGCAGTACTTC. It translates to CASSPPVVDEQYF.

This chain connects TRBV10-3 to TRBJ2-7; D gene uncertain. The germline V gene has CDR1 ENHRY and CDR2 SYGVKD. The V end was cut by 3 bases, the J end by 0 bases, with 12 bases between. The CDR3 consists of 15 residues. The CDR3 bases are TGTGCCATCAGTGATGGCCCGAGGAGCTCCTACGAGCAGTACTTC. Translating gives CAISDGPRSSYEQYF.

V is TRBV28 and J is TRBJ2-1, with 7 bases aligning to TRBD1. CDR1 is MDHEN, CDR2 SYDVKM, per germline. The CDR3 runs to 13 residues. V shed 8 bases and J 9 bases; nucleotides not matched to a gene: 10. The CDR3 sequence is CASARQGMSEQFF. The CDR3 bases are TGTGCCAGCGCCCGACAGGGAATGAGTGAGCAGTTCTTC.

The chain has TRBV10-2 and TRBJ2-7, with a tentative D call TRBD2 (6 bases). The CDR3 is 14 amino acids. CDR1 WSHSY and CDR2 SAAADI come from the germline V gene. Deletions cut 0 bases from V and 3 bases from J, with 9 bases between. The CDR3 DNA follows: TGCGCCAGCAGTGAGTCGGGGGGACGCTACGAGCAGTACTTC. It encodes CASSESGGRYEQYF.

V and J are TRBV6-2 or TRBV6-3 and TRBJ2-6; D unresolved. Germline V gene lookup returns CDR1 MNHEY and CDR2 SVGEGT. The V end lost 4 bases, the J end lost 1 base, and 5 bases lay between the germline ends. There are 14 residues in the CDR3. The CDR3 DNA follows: TGTGCCAGCAGTTTGCTGTCTGGGGCCAACGTCCTGACTTTC. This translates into CASSLLSGANVLTF.

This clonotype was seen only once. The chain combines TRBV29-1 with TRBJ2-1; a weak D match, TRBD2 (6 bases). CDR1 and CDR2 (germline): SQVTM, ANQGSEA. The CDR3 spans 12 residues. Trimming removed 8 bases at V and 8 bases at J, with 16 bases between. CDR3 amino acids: CSLGTFPHEQFF. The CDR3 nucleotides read TGCAGCCTCGGGACTTTTCCCCATGAGCAGTTCTTC.

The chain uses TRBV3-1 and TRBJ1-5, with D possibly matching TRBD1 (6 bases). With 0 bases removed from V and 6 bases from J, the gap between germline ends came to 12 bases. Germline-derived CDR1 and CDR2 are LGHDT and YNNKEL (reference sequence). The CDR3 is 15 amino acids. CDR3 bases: TGTGCCAGCAGCCAAGATATAGGGGGTGGTCAGCCCCAGCATTTT. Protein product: CASSQDIGGGQPQHF.

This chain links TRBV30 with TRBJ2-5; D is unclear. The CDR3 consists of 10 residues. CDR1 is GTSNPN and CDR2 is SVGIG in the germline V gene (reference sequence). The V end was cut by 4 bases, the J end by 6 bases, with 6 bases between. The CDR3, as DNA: TGTGCCTGGAAAATAAAGACCCAGTACTTC. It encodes CAWKIKTQYF. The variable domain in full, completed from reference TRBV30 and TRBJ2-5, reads SQTIHQWPATLVQPVGSPLSLECTVEGTSNPNLYWYRQAAGRGLQLLFYSVGIGQISSEVPQNLSASRPQDRQFILSSKKLLLSDSGFYLCAWKIKTQYFGPGTRLLVL.

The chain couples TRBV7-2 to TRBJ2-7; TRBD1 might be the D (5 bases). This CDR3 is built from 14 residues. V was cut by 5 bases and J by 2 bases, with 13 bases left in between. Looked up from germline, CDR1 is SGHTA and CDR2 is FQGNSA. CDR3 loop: CASSQQGAAYEQYF. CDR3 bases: TGTGCCAGCAGCCAACAAGGGGCGGCCTACGAGCAGTACTTC.

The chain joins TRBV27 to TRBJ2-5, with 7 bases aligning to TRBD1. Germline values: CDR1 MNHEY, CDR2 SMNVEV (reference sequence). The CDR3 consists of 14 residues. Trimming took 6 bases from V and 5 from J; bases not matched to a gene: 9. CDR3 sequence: CASRRTGVRETQYF. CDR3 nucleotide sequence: TGTGCCAGCAGGCGGACAGGCGTCAGGGAGACCCAGTACTTC.

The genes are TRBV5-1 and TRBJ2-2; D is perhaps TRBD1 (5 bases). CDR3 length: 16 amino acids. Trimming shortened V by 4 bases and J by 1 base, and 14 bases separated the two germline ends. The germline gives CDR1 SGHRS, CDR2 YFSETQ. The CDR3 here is CASSTRQSKNTGELFF. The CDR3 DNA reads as TGCGCCAGCAGCACCAGACAGAGCAAGAACACCGGGGAGCTGTTTTTT.

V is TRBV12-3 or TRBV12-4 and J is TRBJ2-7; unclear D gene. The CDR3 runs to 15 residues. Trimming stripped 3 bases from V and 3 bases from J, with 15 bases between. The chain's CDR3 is CASSFERENVYEQYF. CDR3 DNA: TGTGCCAGCAGTTTCGAGCGAGAGAACGTCTACGAGCAGTACTTC.

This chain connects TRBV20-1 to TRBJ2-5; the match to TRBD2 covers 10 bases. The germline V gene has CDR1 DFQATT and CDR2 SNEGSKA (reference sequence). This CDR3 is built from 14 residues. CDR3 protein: CSGVRGTSAETQYF. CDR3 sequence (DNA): TGCAGCGGAGTGCGCGGGACTAGCGCAGAGACCCAGTACTTC.

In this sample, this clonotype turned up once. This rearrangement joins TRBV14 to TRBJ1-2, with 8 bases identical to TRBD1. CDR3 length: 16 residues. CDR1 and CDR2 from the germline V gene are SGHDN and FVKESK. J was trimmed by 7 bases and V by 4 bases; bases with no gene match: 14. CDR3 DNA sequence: TGTGCCAGCAGCCCTGGGACAGGAGCAGGTAGTAGTGGCTACACCTTC. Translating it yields CASSPGTGAGSSGYTF.

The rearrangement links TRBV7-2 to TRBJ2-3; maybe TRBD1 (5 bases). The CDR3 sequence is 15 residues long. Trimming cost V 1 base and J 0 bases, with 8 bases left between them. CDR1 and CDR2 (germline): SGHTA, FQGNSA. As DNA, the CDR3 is TGTGCCAGCAGCTTAGATAGGGGTAGCACAGATACGCAGTATTTT. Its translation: CASSLDRGSTDTQYF.

The CDR3 sequence is CSVSSGTYEQYF. The CDR3 DNA is TGCAGCGTGAGTAGCGGGACCTACGAGCAGTACTTC. The chain has TRBV29-1 and TRBJ2-7, with 8 bases identical to TRBD2. CDR1 SQVTM and CDR2 ANQGSEA come from the germline V gene. The length of the CDR3 is 12 residues. Trimming removed 6 bases from V and 2 bases from J; junction bases left unmatched: 3.

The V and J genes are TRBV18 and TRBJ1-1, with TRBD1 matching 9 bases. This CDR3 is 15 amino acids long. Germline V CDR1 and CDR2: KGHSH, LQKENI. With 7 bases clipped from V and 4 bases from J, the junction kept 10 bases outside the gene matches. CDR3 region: CASFPTGGRGTEAFF. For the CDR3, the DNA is TGTGCCAGCTTCCCCACAGGGGGCAGGGGCACTGAAGCTTTCTTT.

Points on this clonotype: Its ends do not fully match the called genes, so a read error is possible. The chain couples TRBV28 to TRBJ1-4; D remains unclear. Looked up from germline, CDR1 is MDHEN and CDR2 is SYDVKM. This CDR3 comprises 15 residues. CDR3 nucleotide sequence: TGTGCCAGCTGTTTGGGGATTGCAACTAATGAAAAACTGTTTTTT. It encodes CASCLGIATNEKLFF. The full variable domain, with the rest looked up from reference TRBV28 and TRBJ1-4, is DVKVTQSSRYLVKRTGEKVFLECVQDMDHENMFWYRQDPGLGLRLIYFSYDVKMKEKGDIPEGYSVSREKKERFSLILESASTNQTSMYLCASCLGIATNEKLFFGSGTQLSVL.

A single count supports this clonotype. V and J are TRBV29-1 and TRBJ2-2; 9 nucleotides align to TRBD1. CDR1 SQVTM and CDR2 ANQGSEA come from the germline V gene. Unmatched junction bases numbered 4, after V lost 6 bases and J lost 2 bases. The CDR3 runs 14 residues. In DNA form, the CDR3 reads TGCAGCGTGGGGGGACAGGGTAACACCGGGGAGCTGTTTTTT. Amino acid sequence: CSVGGQGNTGELFF.

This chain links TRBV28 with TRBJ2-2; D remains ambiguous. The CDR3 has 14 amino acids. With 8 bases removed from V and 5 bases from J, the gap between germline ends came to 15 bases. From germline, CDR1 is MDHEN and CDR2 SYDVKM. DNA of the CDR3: TGTGCCAGCGGCAGGATAATTGTTACCGGGGAGCTGTTTTTT. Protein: CASGRIIVTGELFF.

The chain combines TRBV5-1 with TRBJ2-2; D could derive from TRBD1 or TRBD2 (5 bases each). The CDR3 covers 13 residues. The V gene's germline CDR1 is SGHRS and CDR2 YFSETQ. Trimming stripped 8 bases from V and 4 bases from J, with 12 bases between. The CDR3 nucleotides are TGCGCCAGTAGGGACCGTGGCACCGGGGAGCTGTTTTTT. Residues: CASRDRGTGELFF.

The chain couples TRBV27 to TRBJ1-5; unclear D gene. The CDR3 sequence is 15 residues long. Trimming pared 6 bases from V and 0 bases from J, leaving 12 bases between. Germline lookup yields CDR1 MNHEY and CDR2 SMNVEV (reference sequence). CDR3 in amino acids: CASSLRGFSNQPQHF. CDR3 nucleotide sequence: TGTGCCAGCAGCTTGAGAGGTTTTAGCAATCAGCCCCAGCATTTT.